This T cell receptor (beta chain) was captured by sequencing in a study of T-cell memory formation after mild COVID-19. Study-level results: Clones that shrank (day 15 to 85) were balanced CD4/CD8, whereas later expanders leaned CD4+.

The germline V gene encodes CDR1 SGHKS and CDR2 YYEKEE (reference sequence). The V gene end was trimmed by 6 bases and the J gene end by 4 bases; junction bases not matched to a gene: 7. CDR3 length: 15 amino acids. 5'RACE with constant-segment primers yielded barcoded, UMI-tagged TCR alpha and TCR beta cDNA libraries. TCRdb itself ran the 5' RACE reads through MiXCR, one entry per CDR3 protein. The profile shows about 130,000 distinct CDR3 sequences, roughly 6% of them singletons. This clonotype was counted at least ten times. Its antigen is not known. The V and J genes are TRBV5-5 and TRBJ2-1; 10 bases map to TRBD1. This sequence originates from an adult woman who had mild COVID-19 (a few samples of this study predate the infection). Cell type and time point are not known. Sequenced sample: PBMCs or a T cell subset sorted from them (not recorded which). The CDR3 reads CASTRGQGFYNEQFF. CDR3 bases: TGTGCCAGCACCCGGGGACAGGGGTTTTACAATGAGCAGTTCTTC.